The source of this T cell receptor beta chain is a study of molecular identifiers for immune sequencing clone quantification. Study-wide findings and caveats: The study found clones above 20 RNA copies held over 97% of effector molecules and under 1% in naive cells.

A few counts support this clonotype. Its target is unknown. TCRdb reprocessed the PCR reads with MiXCR, giving one entry per CDR3 protein. The repertoire holds under 650,000 distinct CDR3 sequences, with just under 20% as singletons. Germline loops: CDR1 GTSNPN, CDR2 SVGIG (reference sequence). The CDR3 extends over 13 amino acids. Trimming pared 4 bases from V and 1 base from J, leaving 10 bases between. Libraries of naive CD8 cells were prepared from roughly 18,000 to 920,000 sorted cells using 10%, 30% or 50% RNA. The chain couples TRBV30 to TRBJ1-1; D is ambiguous. The sequenced sample consisted of naive CD8+ T cells from blood, with Jurkat cell RNA spiked in. As for subset: FACS-sorted CD8+CD4-CCR7+CD45RA+ naive T cells. The source of this sequence is a human donor in good health. Some libraries in this study had Jurkat cell RNA spiked in. In nucleotides, the CDR3 is TGTGCCTGGAATTGGGTTGAGAACACTGAAGCTTTCTTT. It yields the protein CAWNWVENTEAFF.